This T cell receptor beta chain is drawn from a study of monozygotic twins with inflammatory bowel disease. TCRdb reanalyzed the 5' RACE reads, giving one entry per CDR3 protein sequence and no DNA. Here the sample table reports under 200,000 distinct CDR3 sequences. The CDR3 is 15 residues long. The germline gives CDR1 SNHLY, CDR2 FYNNEI. The chain uses TRBV2 and TRBJ2-3; TCRdb lists TRBD2, though no DNA is available to test this call. The specimen was blood. This TCR derives from a human donor with ulcerative colitis or Crohn's disease, or a healthy co-twin of an affected twin (not recorded which). The CDR3 reads CASRRLAGVVDTQYF.